Each of the 25 T cell receptor beta chains below was sequenced from the same sample in a study of shared clonotypes between healthy human individuals (dated by TCRdb to about 2020). Libraries were prepared through the immunoSEQ multiplex PCR assay. In TCRdb, the immuneACCESS table is reduced to in-frame sequences with V and J assigned. These tables do not hold every clone; where another copy was compared, an unresolved V gene accounts for under half, and the others remain unexplained. Within this sample are about 510,000 clones, with roughly 95% of them counted one time only. The ten largest clones represent about 0.057% of the sample. Source material: naive CD4+ T cells sorted from blood. The cell subset or site label on this specimen signifies: CD45RA+ positively selected. The receptors here all came from a woman aged 30 to 39 in good health.

A remark on this clone: Other DNA sequences in the same sample also yield this CDR3. This rearrangement joins TRBV28 to TRBJ2-7, with D maybe TRBD2 (5 bases). Trimming removed 6 bases at V and 4 bases at J, with 10 bases between. Germline V gene sequence: CDR1 MDHEN, CDR2 SYDVKM. The CDR3 totals 12 residues. CDR3 protein: CASSQTGYEQYF. Written as DNA, the CDR3 is TGTGCCAGCAGCCAAACGGGGTACGAGCAGTACTTC.

The chain links TRBV10-3 to TRBJ2-1, with 11 bases aligning to TRBD2. This CDR3 has 15 residues. The V gene's germline CDR1 is ENHRY and CDR2 SYGVKD. V was clipped by 4 bases and J by 6 bases; unmatched bases: 5. The CDR3 here is CAISVLAGAFNEQFF. The CDR3 coding sequence is TGTGCCATCAGTGTACTAGCGGGAGCCTTCAATGAGCAGTTCTTC.

The rearrangement links TRBV18 to TRBJ2-3; maybe TRBD2 (6 bases). This CDR3 has 15 amino acids. V was cut by 3 bases and J by 2 bases, with 12 bases left in between. Germline values: CDR1 KGHSH, CDR2 LQKENI. The CDR3 bases are TGTGCCAGCTCACCGCGGCTAGCGTCCACAGATACGCAGTATTTT. Amino acids: CASSPRLASTDTQYF.

J is TRBJ2-6 and V is TRBV7-6; D remains ambiguous. Germline assignment: CDR1 SGHVS and CDR2 FNYEAQ. V was pared by 4 bases and J by 2 bases, with 9 bases between. The CDR3 runs to 15 residues. The CDR3 region has the DNA TGTGCCAGCAGCTCCAATCCGGCTGGGGCCAACGTCCTGACTTTC. It is translated as CASSSNPAGANVLTF.

The chain is built from TRBV19 and TRBJ2-1; 9 bases line up with TRBD2. Germline CDR1 and CDR2: LNHDA and SQIVND (reference sequence). Losses at the gene ends were 7 bases for V and 4 bases for J; bases not matched to a gene: 5. The CDR3 is 14 residues long. As DNA, the CDR3 is TGTGCCAGTAACCGGGCGGGAGGGTACAATGAGCAGTTCTTC. As protein: CASNRAGGYNEQFF. The whole variable domain, remainder taken from reference TRBV19 and TRBJ2-1, is DGGITQSPKYLFRKEGQNVTLSCEQNLNHDAMYWYRQDPGQGLRLIYYSQIVNDFQKGDIAEGYSVSREKKESFPLTVTSAQKNPTAFYLCASNRAGGYNEQFFGPGTRLTVL.

The chain couples TRBV5-1 to TRBJ2-2; the D gene could be TRBD1 or TRBD2 (6 bases each). This CDR3 contains 15 residues. Germline assignment: CDR1 SGHRS and CDR2 YFSETQ. V was trimmed by 5 bases and J by 7 bases, leaving 18 bases between them. DNA of the CDR3: TGCGCCAGCAGGGAGACAGGCGGGATAATCGGGGAGCTGTTTTTT. It yields the protein CASRETGGIIGELFF.

The J gene is TRBJ2-5, the V gene TRBV7-2; D is undetermined. V was trimmed by 2 bases and J by 5 bases, leaving 9 bases between them. The CDR3 is made up of 13 amino acids. Germline V gene data show CDR1 as SGHTA and CDR2 as FQGNSA. CDR3 loop: CASSLILRETQYF. CDR3 sequence (DNA): TGTGCCAGCAGCTTAATCTTACGGGAGACCCAGTACTTC.

Details on this clone: Other DNA sequences in the same sample also yield this CDR3. This chain joins TRBV11-3 and TRBJ2-2, with TRBD1 matching over 9 bases. Unmatched junction bases numbered 3, after V lost 3 bases and J lost 1 base. Germline V gives CDR1 SGHNT, CDR2 YENEEA. The CDR3 runs 16 residues. CDR3 DNA sequence: TGTGCCAGCAGCTTGGGACAGGGTAGGAACACCGGGGAGCTGTTTTTT. Translated: CASSLGQGRNTGELFF. Full variable domain (remainder filled in from reference TRBV11-3 and TRBJ2-2): EAGVVQSPRYKIIEKKQPVAFWCNPISGHNTLYWYLQNLGQGPELLIRYENEEAVDDSQLPKDRFSAERLKGVDSTLKIQPAELGDSAVYLCASSLGQGRNTGELFFGEGSRLTVL.

The count of this clone is one. This rearrangement joins TRBV15 to TRBJ2-7; D is ambiguous. Germline values: CDR1 LNHNV, CDR2 YYDKDF (reference sequence). The CDR3 consists of 17 residues. The V end lost 1 base, the J end lost 5 bases, and 21 bases lay between the germline ends. The CDR3 DNA follows: TGTGCCACCAGCAGAGCAGGTCTAGGCGGAGCCCACCACGAGCAGTACTTC. It encodes CATSRAGLGGAHHEQYF.

This chain connects TRBV28 to TRBJ1-2; no firm D call. The V gene lost 2 bases and the J gene lost 8 bases, with 12 bases spanning the gap. The CDR3 covers 13 residues. Germline V lookup: CDR1 MDHEN, CDR2 SYDVKM. CDR3 amino acids: CASSLSRQWGYTF. The CDR3 DNA reads as TGTGCCAGCAGTTTAAGTCGGCAGTGGGGCTACACCTTC.

Here the CDR3 DNA reads TGCGCCAGCAGCTCCAACGAGTATGGCTACACCTTC. Its protein product is CASSSNEYGYTF. The chain is built from TRBV5-1 and TRBJ1-2, with D unresolved. CDR1 and CDR2 (germline): SGHRS, YFSETQ. The CDR3 runs 12 residues. The V end was cut by 3 bases, the J end by 5 bases, with 8 bases between.

The chain has TRBV15 and TRBJ2-4; 9 positions agree with TRBD1. In germline, CDR1 is LNHNV, CDR2 YYDKDF (reference sequence). With V trimmed by 3 bases and J by 0 bases, 6 bases remained unmatched. The CDR3 loop spans 17 amino acids. CDR3 in amino acids: CATSSRQGGLAKNIQYF. CDR3 bases: TGTGCCACCAGCAGCCGACAGGGGGGACTAGCCAAAAACATTCAGTACTTC.

About this clone itself: The same CDR3 arises from other DNA sequences in this sample as well. J is TRBJ2-7 and V is TRBV18, with D possibly being TRBD1 (6 bases). The V and J ends lost 3 bases and 0 bases respectively, with 9 bases between them. Germline CDR1 reads KGHSH; CDR2 reads LQKENI. The CDR3 is made up of 14 amino acids. The CDR3 region is CASSPGANSYEQYF. For the CDR3, the DNA is TGTGCCAGCTCACCGGGGGCCAACTCCTACGAGCAGTACTTC.

The V and J genes are TRBV5-1 and TRBJ2-7; 7 bases map to TRBD2. The CDR3 loop spans 17 amino acids. Germline CDR1 reads SGHRS; CDR2 reads YFSETQ. The V segment lost 0 bases and the J segment 5 bases; nucleotides outside the gene matches: 14. DNA for the CDR3: TGCGCCAGCAGCTTGGGCATCTTATCGGGAGGTAGCCACGAGCAGTACTTC. This sequence encodes CASSLGILSGGSHEQYF.

The genes are TRBV6-5 and TRBJ1-5; possibly TRBD1 for D (6 bases). CDR3 length: 15 amino acids. The V and J ends lost 6 bases and 1 base respectively, with 13 bases between them. Germline V gene data show CDR1 as MNHEY and CDR2 as SVGAGI. CDR3 sequence reads: CASRYTGLSNQPQHF. The CDR3, as DNA: TGTGCCAGCAGGTATACAGGGTTGAGCAATCAGCCCCAGCATTTT.

This sequence joins TRBV7-8 and TRBJ2-1; D gene uncertain. The germline CDR1 and CDR2 sequences are SGHVS and FQNEAQ. V was clipped by 4 bases and J by 9 bases, with 7 bases between them. The CDR3 length is 11 residues. CDR3 loop: CASSSSSEQFF. CDR3 nucleotides: TGTGCCAGCAGCTCTAGTAGTGAGCAGTTCTTC.

This clone was picked up one time. The rearrangement uses TRBV7-2 and TRBJ1-2; D is ambiguous. The CDR3 covers 15 residues. Per germline, CDR1 SGHTA and CDR2 FQGNSA. Trimming cost V 5 bases and J 3 bases, with 16 bases left between them. The CDR3 DNA sequence: TGTGCCAGCAGCACCGAGGCTCAGAACTACTATGGCTACACCTTC. This gives the protein CASSTEAQNYYGYTF.

This chain links TRBV4-1 with TRBJ2-5; TRBD2 matches 13 bases. The germline V gene has CDR1 MGHRA and CDR2 YSYEKL. Unmatched junction bases numbered 9, after V lost 3 bases and J lost 2 bases. The CDR3 runs 18 residues. This chain's CDR3 is CASSQISGTSGKQETQYF. The CDR3 region has the DNA TGCGCCAGCAGCCAGATTTCCGGGACTAGCGGGAAGCAAGAGACCCAGTACTTC.

The chain links TRBV15 to TRBJ1-5; 12 bases are shared with TRBD1. The germline CDR1 and CDR2 sequences are LNHNV and YYDKDF (reference sequence). The CDR3 runs to 19 residues. J lost 1 base, V lost 1 base, and 8 bases had no gene match. CDR3 protein: CATSRGRDRGRRSNQPQHF. The CDR3, as DNA: TGTGCCACCAGCAGAGGTCGGGACAGGGGGCGACGAAGCAATCAGCCCCAGCATTTT.

This rearrangement joins TRBV29-1 to TRBJ2-7, with 8 bases fitting TRBD2. Germline V gives CDR1 SQVTM, CDR2 ANQGSEA. The V gene end was trimmed by 5 bases and the J gene end by 0 bases; junction bases not matched to a gene: 15. The CDR3 is 17 amino acids. CDR3 bases: TGCAGCGTTTTTGTACTAGCGGAGCTCCACGGCTCCTACGAGCAGTACTTC. Its protein is CSVFVLAELHGSYEQYF.

The rearrangement links TRBV2 to TRBJ1-2, with D unresolved. The CDR3 runs to 15 residues. With 2 bases removed from V and 8 bases from J, the gap between germline ends came to 18 bases. Germline loops: CDR1 SNHLY, CDR2 FYNNEI. The CDR3, as DNA: TGTGCCAGCAGTGAATTACCCTACGGGCTCGGCGGCTACACCTTC. Translating it yields CASSELPYGLGGYTF. The full variable domain, rest sourced from reference TRBV2 and TRBJ1-2, is EPEVTQTPSHQVTQMGQEVILRCVPISNHLYFYWYRQILGQKVEFLVSFYNNEISEKSEIFDDQFSVERPDGSNFTLKIRSTKLEDSAMYFCASSELPYGLGGYTFGSGTRLTVV.

The CDR3 DNA follows: TGTGCCAGCAGTACGACAGGGGGCTGGAGCAATCAGCCCCAGCATTTT. Amino acid sequence: CASSTTGGWSNQPQHF. The rearrangement links TRBV2 to TRBJ1-5; the match to TRBD1 covers 10 bases. The length of the CDR3 is 16 residues. Trimming took 5 bases from V and 1 from J; bases not matched to a gene: 5. Looked up from germline, CDR1 is SNHLY and CDR2 is FYNNEI. Full variable domain (outside the CDR3, taken from reference TRBV2 and TRBJ1-5): EPEVTQTPSHQVTQMGQEVILRCVPISNHLYFYWYRQILGQKVEFLVSFYNNEISEKSEIFDDQFSVERPDGSNFTLKIRSTKLEDSAMYFCASSTTGGWSNQPQHFGDGTRLSIL.

This sequence joins TRBV29-1 and TRBJ2-5, with D unresolved. The closer fit of TRBJ2-7 to the DNA end suggests the J call may be wrong. Germline loops: CDR1 SQVTM, CDR2 ANQGSEA. CDR3 size: 12 residues. The chain's CDR3 is CSVGPFLGEQYF. Here the CDR3 DNA reads TGCAGCGTTGGGCCGTTCCTCGGCGAGCAGTACTTC.

The V gene is TRBV5-4, the J gene TRBJ1-4; D is uncertain. The CDR3 extends over 14 amino acids. V was clipped by 1 base and J by 0 bases, with 4 bases between them. Germline CDR1 reads SGHNT; CDR2 reads YYREEE (reference sequence). As DNA, the CDR3 is TGTGCCAGCAGCTTGCGAACAACTAATGAAAAACTGTTTTTT. It encodes CASSLRTTNEKLFF.

About this clone: Other nucleotide sequences from this sample produce the same CDR3. The chain links TRBV28 to TRBJ2-7; 7 positions match TRBD1. Germline CDR1 is MDHEN and CDR2 is SYDVKM. CDR3 length equals 15 residues. Unmatched junction bases numbered 10, after V lost 4 bases and J lost 4 bases. CDR3 in DNA: TGTGCCAGCAGTTCCCCCGGGACAGCCTCTTACGAGCAGTACTTC. Protein product: CASSSPGTASYEQYF.